This T cell receptor beta chain emerged from a study of regulatory T cells in long-lasting Graves disease. Many counts were recorded for this clonotype. Antigen specificity is unknown. For TCR beta, libraries came from iRepertoire HTBI primers and Arm-PCR of CDR3 regions. TCRdb ran MiXCR on the multiplex PCR reads and lists one entry per CDR3 protein. Of 680,000 or so distinct CDR3 sequences detected, about 15% appear once; the ten largest clones hold approximately 20%. General observations from the study: Patients with persistent Graves' had lower TCR diversity than newly diagnosed patients.

This sample's time point: newly diagnosed GD, antithyroid drugs for less than 3 months. Following extraction of RNA from PBMCs, that RNA was used to make the TCR library. These data were also reused for a study on T cells in Graves' hyperthyroidism and ophthalmopathy. Per that paper: Used for diagnoses were clinical symptoms, serum thyroxine and TRAb, thyroid ultrasound and orbital computed tomography. Separating ophthalmopathy from stable hyperthyroidism was achieved by a 13 V-J model.

This material consisted of peripheral blood mononuclear cells (PBMCs), taken at new diagnosis, from a patient treated with antithyroid drugs. The receptor was derived from a woman in her 30s with Graves disease.

CDR3 in amino acids: CASSPLVLGEQFF. DNA for the CDR3: TGTGCCAGCAGCCCGCTAGTACTAGGTGAGCAGTTCTTC. This chain joins TRBV3-1 and TRBJ2-1; the D gene is possibly TRBD2 (5 bases). CDR1 and CDR2 from the germline V gene are LGHDT and YNNKEL (reference sequence). The V end lost 4 bases, the J end lost 9 bases, and 13 bases lay between the germline ends. The CDR3 is 13 amino acids.